This TCR beta chain was sequenced in a study of T cell responses to AZD1222 COVID-19 vaccine. Study findings and constraints: After the peak T cell response, and only then, were repertoires sampled.

CDR1 is WNHNN, CDR2 SYGVQD, per germline (reference sequence). V lost 0 bases and J lost 9, with 6 bases in between. The CDR3 length is 13 residues. Turning to this clone: Its specificity is unknown. The sample carries other DNA sequences with the same CDR3.

Sequencing used immunoSEQ multiplex PCR; TCRdb keeps in-frame clones, though not all of them. Counted here are some 180,000 clones, over 85% occurring once; the ten biggest clones make up 1.6%. The input for sequencing was peripheral blood, taken on day 0 of AZD1222 vaccination. This clonotype was sampled from an adult in good health. The rearrangement links TRBV10-1 to TRBJ1-6; the D is unclear. DNA for the CDR3: TGCGCCAGCAGTGAGTCGGGGATTTCACCCCTCCACTTT. This translates into CASSESGISPLHF.